This T cell receptor beta chain was sequenced during a study of cytomegalovirus exposure and HLA in healthy donors. Study at large: Samples from HLA-typed donors yielded about 85 million unique TCRs in an early data release. Study-level results: Using a false discovery rate of 0.05, a later analysis showed that 16,951 TCR beta sequences were associated with HLA alleles.

Use of 60 Vbeta and 13 Jbeta primers characterized the PCR. Original processing notes: An analysis that came later counted some 81 million unique TCR beta chains, approximately 10 million shared. Produced via immunoSEQ multiplex PCR; TCRdb's table is partial and in-frame only. V and J calls and clone size are given by that table; D and trimming were obtained from the DNA. Of approximately 110,000 clones listed, approximately 60% are singletons. From germline, CDR1 is SGHRS and CDR2 YFSETQ. There are 13 residues in the CDR3. Trimming shortened V by 4 bases and J by 2 bases, and 9 bases separated the two germline ends. Concerning this clone: Its antigen is not identified.

Specimen: PBMCs. The chain joins TRBV5-1 to TRBJ1-1; TRBD1 might be the D (5 bases). This TCR was sampled from a woman aged 30 to 39 in good health and CMV-seronegative. The CDR3 here is CASSKQDNTEAFF. The DNA of the CDR3 is TGCGCCAGCAGCAAACAGGATAACACTGAAGCTTTCTTT.